One sample yielded the 6 T cell receptor beta chains listed below, sequenced in a study of blood T cell repertoires in COVID-19. Clones were read by immunoSEQ multiplex PCR, and TCRdb kept only the in-frame ones, dropping some. The table lists around 250,000 clones, around 86% of them singletons. Sequencing was carried out using peripheral blood. The receptors stem from a man under 40 who had recovered from COVID-19.

In DNA, the CDR3 is TGTGCCATCAGTGAGTCGGCAGGGTCCTCTATTCAGCCCCAGCATTTT. Translated, it gives CAISESAGSSIQPQHF. The chain combines TRBV10-3 with TRBJ1-5; weak D call: TRBD1 (5 bases). The V and J ends lost 0 bases and 6 bases respectively, with 15 bases between them. The germline gives CDR1 ENHRY, CDR2 SYGVKD. This CDR3 spans 16 amino acids.

This chain uses TRBV5-1 with TRBJ1-1; tentative D call: TRBD1 (5 bases). Germline V CDR1 and CDR2: SGHRS, YFSETQ. Trimming took 2 bases from V and 5 from J, leaving 7 bases between them. CDR3 length equals 12 residues. CDR3 coding DNA: TGCGCCAGCAGCTTTTCAGGGACTGAAGCTTTCTTT. Translating gives CASSFSGTEAFF.

The rearrangement uses TRBV28 and TRBJ2-3; 7 bases are a match to TRBD2. The CDR3 is made up of 17 amino acids. The V segment lost 3 bases and the J segment 2 bases; nucleotides outside the gene matches: 11. CDR1 and CDR2 from the germline V gene are MDHEN and SYDVKM. CDR3 DNA: TGTGCCAGCAGTTTTTATTGGAGCGGGGATAACACAGATACGCAGTATTTT. Translating gives CASSFYWSGDNTDTQYF.

The chain uses TRBV10-2 and TRBJ1-5; D unclear. Trimming shortened V by 1 base and J by 7 bases, and 5 bases separated the two germline ends. Germline V lookup: CDR1 WSHSY, CDR2 SAAADI. The CDR3 covers 12 residues. The CDR3 loop is CASSELRQPQHF. CDR3 sequence (DNA): TGCGCCAGCAGTGAGTTGAGGCAGCCCCAGCATTTT.

The chain employs TRBV6-1 and TRBJ2-7; 8 bases align to TRBD2. Germline CDR1 MNHNS, CDR2 SASEGT. CDR3 length equals 12 residues. The junction had 6 bases not matched to a gene; V was cut back by 3 bases and J by 11 bases. CDR3 region: CASSEILRGEYF. CDR3 DNA sequence: TGTGCCAGCAGTGAGATTTTGCGGGGGGAGTACTTC.

V gene TRBV25-1 combines with J gene TRBJ1-3; weak D call: TRBD1 (5 bases). CDR1 MGHDK and CDR2 SYGVNS come from the germline V gene. V was shortened by 3 bases and J by 9 bases, with 6 bases between the two germline ends. This CDR3 is 11 amino acids long. The CDR3 region has the DNA TGTGCCAGCAGTGACGGGGGCACCATATATTTT. This codes for CASSDGGTIYF.